A selection of T cell receptor beta chains follows, all from one sample in a study of blood T cell repertoires in COVID-19. Profiling relied on immunoSEQ multiplex PCR, and the TCRdb table lists in-frame clones only, not all of them. The table records about 110,000 clones, roughly 82% of them present only once. The sequencing sample was made of peripheral blood. The source of these receptors is a woman in her sixties with acute or convalescent COVID-19. The CDR3 runs from the conserved cysteine through the conserved F or W. D genes are given only for firm matches. Part of the rows lack a size; the others show once, few, many or a class for expanded clones.

V gene: TRBV9; clone size: -; J gene: TRBJ1-1; D gene: -; CDR3 protein: CASSTTGQNTEAFF; CDR3 DNA: TGTGCCAGCAGCACTACAGGACAGAACACTGAAGCTTTCTTT
V gene: TRBV5-1; clone size: -; J gene: TRBJ1-6; D gene: TRBD1; CDR3 protein: CASSYGTGDNSPLHF; CDR3 DNA: TGCGCCAGCAGCTACGGGACAGGGGATAATTCACCCCTCCACTTT
V gene: TRBV30; clone size: few; J gene: TRBJ1-2; D gene: -; CDR3 protein: CARPEPYGYTF; CDR3 DNA: TGTGCCCGACCGGAGCCTTATGGCTACACCTTC
V gene: TRBV5-1; clone size: -; J gene: TRBJ2-5; D gene: -; CDR3 protein: CASRKPQAQETQYF; CDR3 DNA: TGCGCCAGCAGGAAACCGCAGGCCCAAGAGACCCAGTACTTC
V gene: TRBV3-1/TRBV3-2; clone size: -; J gene: TRBJ1-1; D gene: -; CDR3 protein: CASSRQGDTEAFF; CDR3 DNA: TGTGCCAGCAGCCGGCAAGGGGACACTGAAGCTTTCTTT
V gene: TRBV27; clone size: -; J gene: TRBJ2-1; D gene: TRBD1; CDR3 protein: CASSLAPGQDYNEQFF; CDR3 DNA: TGTGCCAGCAGTCTGGCCCCCGGACAGGATTACAATGAGCAGTTCTTC
V gene: TRBV30; clone size: once; J gene: TRBJ1-5; D gene: TRBD1; CDR3 protein: CAWSGGTGQSNQPQHF; CDR3 DNA: TGTGCCTGGAGCGGAGGGACAGGGCAGAGCAATCAGCCCCAGCATTTT
V gene: TRBV24-1; clone size: -; J gene: TRBJ1-2; D gene: -; CDR3 protein: CATSDPGVSSGYTF; CDR3 DNA: TGTGCCACCAGTGATCCCGGGGTTAGCAGCGGCTACACCTTC
V gene: TRBV3-1/TRBV3-2; clone size: -; J gene: TRBJ2-1; D gene: TRBD2; CDR3 protein: CASSLKRGDLNEQFF; CDR3 DNA: TGTGCCAGCAGCCTAAAGCGGGGGGACCTAAATGAGCAGTTCTTC
V gene: TRBV21-1; clone size: -; J gene: TRBJ2-3; D gene: -; CDR3 protein: CASSTGDDTDTQYF; CDR3 DNA: TGTGCCAGCAGTACAGGGGACGACACAGATACGCAGTATTTT
V gene: TRBV5-1; clone size: -; J gene: TRBJ2-1; D gene: TRBD2; CDR3 protein: CASSETSGGLDYYNEQFF; CDR3 DNA: TGCGCCAGCAGCGAAACTAGCGGGGGGCTCGATTATTACAATGAGCAGTTCTTC
V gene: TRBV10-3; clone size: -; J gene: TRBJ1-1; D gene: -; CDR3 protein: CAISLGLLNTEAFF; CDR3 DNA: TGTGCCATCAGCCTTGGACTACTGAACACTGAAGCTTTCTTT
V gene: TRBV9; clone size: -; J gene: TRBJ2-3; D gene: -; CDR3 protein: CASSPKMVASDTQYF; CDR3 DNA: TGTGCCAGCAGCCCAAAGATGGTAGCGTCAGATACGCAGTATTTT
V gene: TRBV15; clone size: once; J gene: TRBJ1-1; D gene: -; CDR3 protein: CATSRATADEAFF; CDR3 DNA: TGTGCCACCAGCAGAGCGACAGCAGACGAAGCTTTCTTT
V gene: TRBV6-2/TRBV6-3; clone size: few; J gene: TRBJ1-1; D gene: -; CDR3 protein: CASSGPWGGGLGTEAFF; CDR3 DNA: TGTGCCAGCAGTGGCCCGTGGGGGGGCGGGCTTGGCACTGAAGCTTTCTTT
V gene: TRBV7-8; clone size: -; J gene: TRBJ2-7; D gene: -; CDR3 protein: CASSFQGLDYEQYF; CDR3 DNA: TGTGCCAGCAGCTTTCAAGGACTGGACTACGAGCAGTACTTC
V gene: TRBV18; clone size: -; J gene: TRBJ1-6; D gene: -; CDR3 protein: CASSPLGSSYNSPLHF; CDR3 DNA: TGTGCCAGCTCACCACTCGGGAGCTCCTATAATTCACCCCTCCACTTT
V gene: TRBV4-1; clone size: -; J gene: TRBJ1-4; D gene: -; CDR3 protein: CASSQDPASSGKLFF; CDR3 DNA: TGCGCCAGCAGCCAAGATCCCGCCTCGTCGGGTAAACTGTTTTTT
V gene: TRBV2; clone size: -; J gene: TRBJ1-1; D gene: TRBD1; CDR3 protein: CAGMDRGNTEAFF; CDR3 DNA: TGTGCCGGGATGGACAGGGGAAACACTGAAGCTTTCTTT
V gene: TRBV4-1; clone size: -; J gene: TRBJ1-2; D gene: TRBD1; CDR3 protein: CASSQGTGINYGYTF; CDR3 DNA: TGCGCCAGCAGCCAAGGGACAGGGATAAACTATGGCTACACCTTC
V gene: TRBV3-1/TRBV3-2; clone size: -; J gene: TRBJ1-3; D gene: -; CDR3 protein: CASSQDSSGNTIYF; CDR3 DNA: TGTGCCAGCAGCCAAGATAGCTCTGGAAACACCATATATTTT
V gene: TRBV7-7; clone size: -; J gene: TRBJ2-5; D gene: -; CDR3 protein: CASSPRASLGETQYF; CDR3 DNA: TGTGCCAGCAGCCCCCGAGCTAGTTTGGGAGAGACCCAGTACTTC
V gene: TRBV6-5; clone size: once; J gene: TRBJ2-7; D gene: TRBD2; CDR3 protein: CASSYDGGGSSYEQYF; CDR3 DNA: TGTGCCAGCAGTTACGATGGCGGGGGGAGCTCCTACGAGCAGTACTTC
V gene: TRBV28; clone size: few; J gene: TRBJ1-2; D gene: -; CDR3 protein: CASSETGVYGYTF; CDR3 DNA: TGTGCCAGCAGTGAGACAGGAGTATATGGCTACACCTTC
V gene: TRBV9; clone size: -; J gene: TRBJ1-4; D gene: -; CDR3 protein: CASSESFPGRPEKLFF; CDR3 DNA: TGTGCCAGCAGCGAAAGCTTCCCAGGGCGACCTGAAAAACTGTTTTTT
V gene: TRBV4-2; clone size: -; J gene: TRBJ2-7; D gene: TRBD1; CDR3 protein: CASSREGTGGQGKYEQYF; CDR3 DNA: TGTGCCAGCAGCCGAGAGGGTACCGGGGGACAGGGGAAATACGAGCAGTACTTC
V gene: TRBV7-9; clone size: -; J gene: TRBJ1-2; D gene: TRBD1; CDR3 protein: CASSLGRQGDYTF; CDR3 DNA: TGTGCCAGCAGCCTCGGGCGACAGGGAGACTACACCTTC
V gene: TRBV27; clone size: -; J gene: TRBJ1-5; D gene: -; CDR3 protein: CASSLGGLSNQPQHF; CDR3 DNA: TGTGCCAGCAGTTTGGGGGGTTTGAGCAATCAGCCCCAGCATTTT
V gene: TRBV30; clone size: -; J gene: TRBJ1-2; D gene: TRBD1; CDR3 protein: CAWSVGVYRGSRSYGYTF; CDR3 DNA: TGTGCCTGGAGTGTAGGGGTCTACAGGGGGAGTCGCAGCTATGGCTACACCTTC
V gene: TRBV28; clone size: -; J gene: TRBJ2-7; D gene: -; CDR3 protein: CASSPPSNPEDEQYF; CDR3 DNA: TGTGCCAGCAGTCCTCCCTCGAACCCGGAGGACGAGCAGTACTTC
V gene: TRBV2; clone size: -; J gene: TRBJ1-6; D gene: TRBD1; CDR3 protein: CASSDGRGLSPLHF; CDR3 DNA: TGTGCCAGCAGTGACGGCAGGGGGTTGTCACCCCTCCACTTT